Below, one T cell receptor beta chain is given with its context. Method: immunoSEQ multiplex PCR; TCRdb's copy keeps in-frame clones and lacks some. The sample includes roughly 120,000 clones, 90% of them seen just once. The data stem from a study of blood T cell repertoires in COVID-19. The length of the CDR3 is 16 residues. V dropped 2 bases and J dropped 3 bases, with 14 bases sitting between them. Germline V gene sequence: CDR1 MNHNS, CDR2 SASEGT. Sequenced: peripheral blood. The chain is built from TRBV6-1 and TRBJ2-4; D is ambiguous. The sequence derives from a human donor with active COVID-19. The donor label of this sample is uncertain. The CDR3 DNA reads TGTGCCAGCAGTGAACTCCCATTTCCGGGCAAAAACATTCAGTACTTC. Amino acid sequence: CASSELPFPGKNIQYF.